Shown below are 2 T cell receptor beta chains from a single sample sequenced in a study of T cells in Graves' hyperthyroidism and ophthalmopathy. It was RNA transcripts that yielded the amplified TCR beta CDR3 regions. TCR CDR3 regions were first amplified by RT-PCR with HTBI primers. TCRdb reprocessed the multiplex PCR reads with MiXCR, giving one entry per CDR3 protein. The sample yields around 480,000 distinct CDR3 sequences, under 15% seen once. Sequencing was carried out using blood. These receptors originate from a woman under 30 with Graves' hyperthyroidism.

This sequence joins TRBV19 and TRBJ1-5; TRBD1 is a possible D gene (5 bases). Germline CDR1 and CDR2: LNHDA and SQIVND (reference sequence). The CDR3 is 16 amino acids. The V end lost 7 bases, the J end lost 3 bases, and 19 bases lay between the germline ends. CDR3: CASTPYGGRANQPQHF. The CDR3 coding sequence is TGTGCCAGTACCCCCTATGGGGGGAGGGCCAATCAGCCCCAGCATTTT.

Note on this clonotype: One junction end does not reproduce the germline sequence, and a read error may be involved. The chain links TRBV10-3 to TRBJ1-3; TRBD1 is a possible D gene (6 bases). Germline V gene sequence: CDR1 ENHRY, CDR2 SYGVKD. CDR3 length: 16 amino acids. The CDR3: CPISAPTGRSGNTIYF. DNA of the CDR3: TGTCCCATCAGTGCGCCCACAGGGAGGAGCGGAAACACCATCTATTTT.